This T cell receptor (beta chain) was recorded in a study of cytomegalovirus exposure and HLA in healthy donors. Study-wide results and limits: According to an earlier analysis, most TCR beta V segments yielded productive rearrangements about 90% or about 30% of the time.

Note on this clone: Antigen: not known.

Donors counted as nominally healthy when sampled, yet unrecorded immune exposures were likely. Vbeta (60) and Jbeta (13) primers were used in the PCR. The data were produced by immunoSEQ multiplex PCR, yet TCRdb's version contains in-frame clones alone and is incomplete. Its listing shows more than 90,000 clones. V lost 0 bases, J lost 2 bases, and 10 bases stayed unmatched. From germline, CDR1 is SGHNT and CDR2 YYREEE (reference sequence). The CDR3 length is 18 residues. Sequencing used PBMCs. This TCR derives from a man aged 35-49 years in good health and CMV-seropositive. The chain joins TRBV5-4 to TRBJ2-3, with 9 bases matching TRBD2. The DNA of the CDR3 is TGTGCCAGCAGCTTGGACGGAGGGAGCGGGGGGTACACAGATACGCAGTATTTT. Translation gives CASSLDGGSGGYTDTQYF.